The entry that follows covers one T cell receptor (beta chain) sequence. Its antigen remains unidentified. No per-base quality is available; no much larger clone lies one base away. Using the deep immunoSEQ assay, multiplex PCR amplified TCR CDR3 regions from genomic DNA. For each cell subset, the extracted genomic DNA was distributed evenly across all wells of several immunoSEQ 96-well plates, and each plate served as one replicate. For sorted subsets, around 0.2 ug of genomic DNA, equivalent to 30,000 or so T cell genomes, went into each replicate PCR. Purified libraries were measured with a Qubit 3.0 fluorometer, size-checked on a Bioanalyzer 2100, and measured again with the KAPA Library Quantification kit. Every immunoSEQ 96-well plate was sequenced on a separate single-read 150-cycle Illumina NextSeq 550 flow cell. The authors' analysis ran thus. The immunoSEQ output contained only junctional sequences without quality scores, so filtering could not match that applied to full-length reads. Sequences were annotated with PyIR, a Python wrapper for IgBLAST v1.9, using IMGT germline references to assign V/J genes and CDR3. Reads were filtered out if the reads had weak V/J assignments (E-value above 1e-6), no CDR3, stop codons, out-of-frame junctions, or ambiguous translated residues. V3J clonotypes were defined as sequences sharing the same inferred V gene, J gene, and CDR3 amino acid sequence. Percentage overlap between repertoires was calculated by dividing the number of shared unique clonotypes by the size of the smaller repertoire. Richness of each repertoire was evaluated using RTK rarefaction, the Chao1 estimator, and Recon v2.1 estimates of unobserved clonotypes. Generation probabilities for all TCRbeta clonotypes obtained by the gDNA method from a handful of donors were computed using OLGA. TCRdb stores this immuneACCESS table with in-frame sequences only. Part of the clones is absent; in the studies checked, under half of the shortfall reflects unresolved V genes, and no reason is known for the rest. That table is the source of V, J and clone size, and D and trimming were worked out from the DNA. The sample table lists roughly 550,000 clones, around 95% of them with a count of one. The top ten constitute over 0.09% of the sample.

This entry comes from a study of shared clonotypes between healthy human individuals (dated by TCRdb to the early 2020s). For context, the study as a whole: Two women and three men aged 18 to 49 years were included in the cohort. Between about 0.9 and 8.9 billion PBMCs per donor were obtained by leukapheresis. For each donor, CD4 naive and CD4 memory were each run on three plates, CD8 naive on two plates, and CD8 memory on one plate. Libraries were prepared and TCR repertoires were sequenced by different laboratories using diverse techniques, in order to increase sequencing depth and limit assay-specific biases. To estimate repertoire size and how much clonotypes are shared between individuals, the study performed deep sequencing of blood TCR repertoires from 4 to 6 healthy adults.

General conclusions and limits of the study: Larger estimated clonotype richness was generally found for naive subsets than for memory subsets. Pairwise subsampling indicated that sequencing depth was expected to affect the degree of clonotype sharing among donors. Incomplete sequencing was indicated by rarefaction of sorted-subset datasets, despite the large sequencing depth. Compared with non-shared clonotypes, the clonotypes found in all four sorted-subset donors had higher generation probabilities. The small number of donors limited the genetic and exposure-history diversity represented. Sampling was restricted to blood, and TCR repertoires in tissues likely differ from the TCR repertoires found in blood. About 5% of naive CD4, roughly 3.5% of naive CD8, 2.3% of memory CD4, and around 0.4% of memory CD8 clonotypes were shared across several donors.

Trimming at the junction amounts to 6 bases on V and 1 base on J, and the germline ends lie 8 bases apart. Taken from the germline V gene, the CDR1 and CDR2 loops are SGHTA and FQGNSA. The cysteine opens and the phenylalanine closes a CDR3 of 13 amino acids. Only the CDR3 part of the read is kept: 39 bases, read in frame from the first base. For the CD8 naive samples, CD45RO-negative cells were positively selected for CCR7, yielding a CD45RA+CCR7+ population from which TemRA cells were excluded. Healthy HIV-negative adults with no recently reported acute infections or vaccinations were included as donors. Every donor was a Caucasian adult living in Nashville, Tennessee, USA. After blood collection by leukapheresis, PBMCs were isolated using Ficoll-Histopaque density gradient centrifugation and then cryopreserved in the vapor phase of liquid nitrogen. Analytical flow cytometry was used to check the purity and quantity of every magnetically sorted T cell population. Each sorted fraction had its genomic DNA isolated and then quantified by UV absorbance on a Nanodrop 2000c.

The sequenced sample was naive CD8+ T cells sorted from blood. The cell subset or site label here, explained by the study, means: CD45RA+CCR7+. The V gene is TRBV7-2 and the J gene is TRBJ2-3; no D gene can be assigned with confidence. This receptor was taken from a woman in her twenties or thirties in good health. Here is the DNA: TGTGCCAGCAGTAGACTTCGCACAGATACGCAGTATTTT. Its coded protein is CASSRLRTDTQYF.